This entry concerns a single TCR beta chain. Its antigen is not known. This sample is drawn from a study of T-cell memory formation after mild COVID-19. About the research overall: The study found TCR clusters largely donor specific.

TCR alpha and TCR beta cDNA libraries carrying sample barcodes and UMIs were produced by 5'RACE using constant-segment primers. TCRdb reprocessed the 5' RACE reads via MiXCR and lists one record per CDR3 protein. This table has under 200,000 distinct CDR3 sequences, 25% to 40% appearing once. Study-level points and caveats: Researchers found some responding clones in pre-infection memory, a sign that cross-reactive memory joined. The CD4+ clones that contracted clustered mainly within CM and EM, and the CD8+ clones concentrated in EMRA.

The CDR3 has 13 amino acids. V was trimmed by 2 bases and J by 3 bases, leaving 8 bases between them. CDR1 is SGHDT and CDR2 is YYEEEE in the germline V gene. Sequencing was done on a sample of PBMCs or a T cell subset sorted from them (not recorded which). This rearrangement joins TRBV5-6 to TRBJ2-5; tentative D call: TRBD1 (7 bases). The TCR comes from an adult woman who had mild COVID-19 (a few samples of this study predate the infection). Cell type and time point are not known. CDR3 in amino acids: CASSFRGEETQYF. CDR3 coding DNA: TGTGCCAGCAGCTTCAGGGGGGAAGAGACCCAGTACTTC.